What follows is one T cell receptor (beta chain) and its context. In the source study's methods: Cell counts per sample came from amplifying reference gene primers. Assay: immunoSEQ multiplex PCR; the TCRdb copy retains only in-frame clones and omits some. V and J calls and clone size are as listed in that table; D and trimming were resolved from the DNA. This sample has roughly 200,000 clones; approximately 84% occur once, and the top ten carry 7.5% to 9%. Trimming cost V 5 bases and J 5 bases, with 15 bases left between them. Germline V lookup: CDR1 SGHTA, CDR2 FQGTGA. This CDR3 contains 14 residues. The sample comes from a study of blood T cell repertoires in COVID-19. As for the study in general: Italy, Spain and the United States were the sources of the convalescent and acute COVID-19 samples. From T cells, B-cell-depleted T cells, or PBMCs came the material, which was cDNA or gDNA.

The chain combines TRBV7-3 with TRBJ1-1, with D possibly matching TRBD1 (5 bases). Sequencing was carried out using peripheral blood. This sequence originates from a woman of 80 years or more with acute or convalescent COVID-19. This CDR3 is CASSPTGGETEAFF. Here the CDR3 DNA reads TGTGCCAGCAGCCCCACGGGGGGGGAGACTGAAGCTTTCTTT. Complete variable domain (other parts from reference TRBV7-3 and TRBJ1-1): GAGVSQTPSNKVTEKGKYVELRCDPISGHTALYWYRQSLGQGPEFLIYFQGTGAADDSGLPNDRFFAVRPEGSVSTLKIQRTERGDSAVYLCASSPTGGETEAFFGQGTRLTVV.